The 30 T cell receptor beta chains below were found in one sample sequenced in a study of blood T cell repertoires in COVID-19. Using immunoSEQ multiplex PCR, the repertoire was profiled, and TCRdb retains in-frame clones only, with some absent. The sample lists about 52,000 clones, under 90% occurring once. The material sequenced was peripheral blood. These receptors all come from an elderly man with active or convalescent COVID-19.

In this sample, this clone turned up once. As DNA, the CDR3 is TGTGCCAGCAGCTTAGAGGGGCGCTCCTACAATGAGCAGTTCTTC. This encodes CASSLEGRSYNEQFF. The chain uses TRBV7-6 and TRBJ2-1, with D maybe TRBD1 (5 bases). Germline lookup yields CDR1 SGHVS and CDR2 FNYEAQ. The CDR3 covers 15 residues. V was shortened by 1 base and J by 0 bases, with 7 bases between the two germline ends.

This chain links TRBV27 with TRBJ2-3; perhaps TRBD1 as D (5 bases). This CDR3 contains 15 residues. Germline V lookup: CDR1 MNHEY, CDR2 SMNVEV (reference sequence). Trimming shortened V by 0 bases and J by 1 base, and 8 bases separated the two germline ends. The chain's CDR3 is CASSLSQGGTDTQYF. CDR3 DNA: TGTGCCAGCAGTTTATCCCAGGGTGGCACAGATACGCAGTATTTT.

The gene calls are TRBV19 and TRBJ2-4; D may be TRBD2 (6 bases). CDR1 LNHDA and CDR2 SQIVND come from the germline V gene (reference sequence). V lost 2 bases and J 2 bases, leaving 19 bases between the germline ends. The CDR3 sequence is 18 residues long. The CDR3 region is CASSISGRQGGSKNIQYF. DNA for the CDR3: TGTGCCAGTAGTATATCCGGTAGGCAGGGAGGTTCCAAAAACATTCAGTACTTC.

J is TRBJ2-5 and V is TRBV7-8, with TRBD2 matching 8 bases. Germline CDR1 is SGHVS and CDR2 is FQNEAQ. V was pared by 5 bases and J by 1 base, with 12 bases of the junction left unmatched. There are 17 residues in the CDR3. CDR3 loop: CASSVRTGGSGQETQYF. The DNA of the CDR3 is TGTGCCAGCAGCGTGAGAACGGGGGGGTCTGGCCAAGAGACCCAGTACTTC.

V and J are TRBV6-5 and TRBJ2-7; D not certain. V was pared by 7 bases and J by 3 bases, with 10 bases between. The CDR3 runs to 12 residues. Germline V gene sequence: CDR1 MNHEY, CDR2 SVGAGI. CDR3 nucleotides: TGTGCCAGCACCCTTGAACACTACGAGCAGTACTTC. Translating it yields CASTLEHYEQYF.

The V gene is TRBV5-1, the J gene TRBJ2-5, with a weak D call TRBD2 (5 bases). The CDR3 spans 17 residues. V was shortened by 3 bases and J by 1 base, with 19 bases between the two germline ends. Germline lookup yields CDR1 SGHRS and CDR2 YFSETQ. DNA for the CDR3: TGCGCCAGCAGCTCCGGAATGCGGGTCCCCAGCCAAGAGACCCAGTACTTC. Amino acids: CASSSGMRVPSQETQYF.

This chain links TRBV6-5 with TRBJ1-5, with D possibly being TRBD1 (5 bases). Trimming took 6 bases from V and 3 from J, leaving 9 bases between them. The CDR3 has 13 residues. CDR1 is MNHEY and CDR2 is SVGAGI in the germline V gene. The CDR3 DNA sequence: TGTGCCAGCAGGTTGACAGCCAATCAGCCCCAGCATTTT. Translating gives CASRLTANQPQHF.

This chain uses TRBV4-2 with TRBJ1-4, with D uncertain. V was clipped by 11 bases and J by 5 bases, with 12 bases between them. Germline V lookup: CDR1 LGHNA, CDR2 YNFKEQ. The CDR3 contains 12 residues. The CDR3 region is CAPLWLNEKLFF. For the CDR3, the DNA is TGTGCCCCGTTGTGGCTGAATGAAAAACTGTTTTTT.

This rearrangement joins TRBV12-2 to TRBJ2-7; the DNA was not used to check the table's D call, TRBD2. TRBV12-2 is a listed pseudogene. This CDR3 comprises 16 residues. In nucleotides, the CDR3 is TGTGCAAGTCGCTCCCATCCGGCGGGAGGGCGCTACGAGCAGTACTTC. Translation: CASRSHPAGGRYEQYF.

V gene TRBV30 combines with J gene TRBJ1-3, with a tentative D call TRBD1 (6 bases). The CDR3 runs to 15 residues. V dropped 0 bases and J dropped 4 bases, with 13 bases sitting between them. CDR1 and CDR2 (germline): GTSNPN, SVGIG (reference sequence). In DNA, the CDR3 is TGTGCCTGGAGTGTATGGGCAGGGGACGGAAACACCATATATTTT. Protein: CAWSVWAGDGNTIYF.

V is TRBV28 and J is TRBJ1-6; 7 nucleotides agree with TRBD1. Germline V CDR1 and CDR2: MDHEN, SYDVKM. CDR3 length: 19 residues. V lost 3 bases, J lost 2 bases, and 13 bases stayed unmatched. The CDR3 protein is CASSFSGVRGRPYNSPLHF. Here the CDR3 DNA reads TGTGCCAGCAGTTTTTCAGGGGTCAGGGGGAGACCCTATAATTCACCCCTCCACTTT.

This chain joins TRBV5-1 and TRBJ2-7, with 11 bases aligning to TRBD1. The ends lost 10 bases at V and 3 bases at J; junction bases unmatched: 21. This CDR3 region has 18 residues. Germline V lookup: CDR1 SGHRS, CDR2 YFSETQ. CDR3 residues: CAVLHPGGQGGTHYEQYF. The CDR3 DNA sequence: TGCGCCGTCCTACACCCGGGGGGACAGGGGGGTACCCACTACGAGCAGTACTTC.

The gene calls are TRBV5-6 and TRBJ2-3; D gene unclear. The CDR3 has 15 amino acids. The germline gives CDR1 SGHDT, CDR2 YYEEEE. Between the trimmed V and J ends, which lost 1 base and 2 bases, there was a span of 11 bases. In nucleotides, the CDR3 is TGTGCCAGCAGCTTGAGACTGTCCGCCACAGATACGCAGTATTTT. This translates into CASSLRLSATDTQYF.

The chain links TRBV30 to TRBJ2-1; 9 bases map to TRBD1. The CDR3 is 14 amino acids. The trim removed 3 bases at V and 7 bases at J, leaving 7 bases unmatched. Germline CDR1 GTSNPN, CDR2 SVGIG (reference sequence). DNA of the CDR3: TGTGCCTGGAGAGACAGGGGGTTCAATAATGAGCAGTTCTTC. Amino acid sequence: CAWRDRGFNNEQFF.

This rearrangement joins TRBV5-4 to TRBJ2-7; D might be TRBD2 (7 bases). The CDR3 spans 14 residues. Per germline, CDR1 SGHNT and CDR2 YYREEE (reference sequence). V was pared by 2 bases and J by 5 bases, with 14 bases between. In DNA, the CDR3 is TGTGCCAGCAGCTTACGGGGGGCCGCGCACGAGCAGTACTTC. Protein: CASSLRGAAHEQYF.

CDR3 region: CASSDSGGFREKLFF. The CDR3 DNA sequence: TGTGCCAGCAGTGACTCAGGGGGCTTTAGGGAAAAACTGTTTTTT. The genes are TRBV25-1 and TRBJ1-4; TRBD1 matches 8 bases. Germline CDR1 reads MGHDK; CDR2 reads SYGVNS. This CDR3 is built from 15 residues. Trimming cost V 3 bases and J 8 bases; bases outside gene matches: 8.

The chain links TRBV12-3 or TRBV12-4 to TRBJ2-5; the match to TRBD2 covers 7 bases. After removal of 4 bases from V and 5 bases from J, the junction contained 4 bases not matched to a gene. This CDR3 region has 13 residues. CDR3 sequence: CASSSTSQETQYF. The CDR3 DNA reads TGTGCCAGCAGTTCGACTAGCCAGGAGACCCAGTACTTC.

The rearrangement joins TRBV5-1 to TRBJ1-1; D ambiguous. V was cut by 2 bases and J by 0 bases, with 20 bases left in between. This CDR3 contains 18 residues. CDR1 is SGHRS and CDR2 is YFSETQ in the germline V gene. CDR3 in amino acids: CASSFVGKKGGMNTEAFF. The DNA of the CDR3 is TGCGCCAGCAGCTTTGTGGGAAAGAAGGGCGGGATGAACACTGAAGCTTTCTTT.

The CDR3 nucleotides read TGTGCCAGCAGCTTAGATTCTCTGTCCTCTGGAAACACCATATATTTT. Translating it yields CASSLDSLSSGNTIYF. The rearrangement links TRBV11-2 to TRBJ1-3, with D unresolved. The germline CDR1 and CDR2 sequences are SGHAT and FQNNGV. Trimming removed 0 bases at V and 0 bases at J, with 9 bases between. The CDR3 is made up of 16 amino acids.

In its sample, this clone was seen once. The J gene is TRBJ1-1, the V gene TRBV7-9; D is unresolved. The CDR3 sequence is 13 residues long. Trimming shortened V by 5 bases and J by 1 base, and 8 bases separated the two germline ends. The germline V gene encodes CDR1 SEHNR and CDR2 FQNEAQ (reference sequence). DNA of the CDR3: TGTGCCAGCAGCATGACTCCGAACACTGAAGCTTTCTTT. This sequence encodes CASSMTPNTEAFF.

The V and J genes are TRBV6-2 or TRBV6-3 and TRBJ2-3, with D hard to call. Deletions cut 4 bases from V and 0 bases from J, with 8 bases between. Germline V CDR1 and CDR2: MNHEY, SVGEGT. The CDR3 length is 14 residues. The CDR3 bases are TGTGCCAGCAGTTTCGGGTTTAGCACAGATACGCAGTATTTT. Protein sequence: CASSFGFSTDTQYF.

The chain combines TRBV5-1 with TRBJ2-7; 10 nucleotides match TRBD1. Trimming cost V 4 bases and J 2 bases; bases outside gene matches: 15. Germline-derived CDR1 and CDR2 are SGHRS and YFSETQ. This CDR3 has 18 amino acids. CDR3 coding DNA: TGCGCCAGCAGCCTGACTGCCGGCGGAGGACAGGGGGCCTACGAGCAGTACTTC. Protein product: CASSLTAGGGQGAYEQYF. Variable domain in full (rest from reference TRBV5-1 and TRBJ2-7): KAGVTQTPRYLIKTRGQQVTLSCSPISGHRSVSWYQQTPGQGLQFLFEYFSETQRNKGNFPGRFSGRQFSNSRSEMNVSTLELGDSALYLCASSLTAGGGQGAYEQYFGPGTRLTVT.

V and J are TRBV7-9 and TRBJ2-3; D is perhaps TRBD2 (5 bases). CDR1 is SEHNR and CDR2 is FQNEAQ in the germline V gene (reference sequence). The V and J ends lost 5 bases and 9 bases respectively, with 15 bases between them. This CDR3 is built from 13 residues. Here the CDR3 reads CASSHESSRTQYF. For the CDR3, the DNA is TGTGCCAGCAGCCACGAATCTAGCAGGACGCAGTATTTT.

This clone was recorded only once. The rearrangement links TRBV30 to TRBJ2-7, with 10 bases matching TRBD1. Losses at the gene ends were 5 bases for V and 0 bases for J; bases not matched to a gene: 7. Per the germline V gene, CDR1 is GTSNPN and CDR2 is SVGIG (reference sequence). The CDR3 runs 15 residues. CDR3 loop: CAWSIGQGGSYEQYF. The CDR3 coding sequence is TGTGCCTGGTCAATAGGACAGGGGGGCTCCTACGAGCAGTACTTC.

This clone was counted a single time. This chain joins TRBV3-1 (or the pseudogene TRBV3-2) and TRBJ1-1, with 10 bases identical to TRBD1. Germline trimming cut 6 bases from V and 3 bases from J; bases unmatched to any gene: 1. Germline CDR1 reads LGHDT; CDR2 reads YNNKEL (reference sequence). The CDR3 contains 13 residues. The CDR3 coding sequence is TGTGCCAGCAGTGGGACAGGGGACACTGAAGCTTTCTTT. Its translation: CASSGTGDTEAFF.

V gene TRBV7-9 combines with J gene TRBJ1-2; D is undetermined. CDR3 length: 12 amino acids. Trimming removed 3 bases from V and 10 bases from J, with 12 bases in between. CDR1 is SEHNR and CDR2 is FQNEAQ in the germline V gene (reference sequence). The CDR3 reads CASSFGMEVYTF. As DNA, the CDR3 is TGTGCCAGCAGCTTCGGGATGGAAGTCTACACCTTC.

The V gene is TRBV4-3, the J gene TRBJ2-1; 9 bases fit TRBD2. Germline CDR1 and CDR2: LGHNA and YSLEER. Losses at the gene ends were 5 bases for V and 8 bases for J; bases not matched to a gene: 10. The CDR3 runs to 15 residues. Here the CDR3 reads CASSYPGLAIDEQFF. The CDR3 DNA follows: TGCGCCAGCAGCTACCCGGGACTAGCCATCGATGAGCAGTTCTTC.

The V and J genes are TRBV28 and TRBJ2-7; TRBD2 matches 10 bases. From germline, CDR1 is MDHEN and CDR2 SYDVKM. The CDR3 consists of 15 residues. Trimming took 3 bases from V and 1 from J; bases not matched to a gene: 3. DNA for the CDR3: TGTGCCAGCAGTTTGTGGACTAGCGGTTCCTACGAGCAGTACTTC. This translates into CASSLWTSGSYEQYF. The full variable domain, its missing parts supplied by reference TRBV28 and TRBJ2-7, is DVKVTQSSRYLVKRTGEKVFLECVQDMDHENMFWYRQDPGLGLRLIYFSYDVKMKEKGDIPEGYSVSREKKERFSLILESASTNQTSMYLCASSLWTSGSYEQYFGPGTRLTVT.

Here the CDR3 DNA reads TGCGCCAGCAGCTTGTGGGGACAGGAGCAAGAGACCCAGTACTTC. This translates into CASSLWGQEQETQYF. This chain connects TRBV5-1 to TRBJ2-5; 8 nucleotides line up with TRBD1. The CDR3 extends over 15 amino acids. V was clipped by 1 base and J by 2 bases; unmatched bases: 4. CDR1 and CDR2 (germline): SGHRS, YFSETQ.

CDR3 residues: CASSQAPGQGTDTQYF. The CDR3 region has the DNA TGTGCCAGCAGCCAGGCCCCGGGACAGGGCACAGATACGCAGTATTTT. V usage is TRBV5-4 and J usage is TRBJ2-3; 8 nucleotides match TRBD1. The junction had 8 bases not matched to a gene; V was cut back by 4 bases and J by 1 base. The CDR3 length is 16 residues. The germline V gene encodes CDR1 SGHNT and CDR2 YYREEE (reference sequence).